This T cell receptor (beta chain) was identified during a study of blood T cell repertoires in COVID-19. In its sample, this clone was seen a few times. V was shortened by 3 bases and J by 4 bases, with 3 bases between the two germline ends. Germline V gene data show CDR1 as MDHEN and CDR2 as SYDVKM. CDR3 length equals 11 residues. Authors' data handling: Reference gene primer amplification in the assay estimated nucleated cell counts. Assay: immunoSEQ multiplex PCR; the TCRdb copy retains only in-frame clones and omits some. The DNA gave D and trimming, while V, J and clone size come from that table. The sample yields 150,000 to 200,000 clones, 75% to 90% seen once.

The chain couples TRBV28 to TRBJ1-2; D remains unclear. Sequenced material: peripheral blood. This TCR was sampled from a human donor with acute or convalescent COVID-19. The donor label of this sample is uncertain. The CDR3: CASSLAYGYTF. The CDR3 DNA reads as TGTGCCAGCAGTTTGGCCTATGGCTACACCTTC.